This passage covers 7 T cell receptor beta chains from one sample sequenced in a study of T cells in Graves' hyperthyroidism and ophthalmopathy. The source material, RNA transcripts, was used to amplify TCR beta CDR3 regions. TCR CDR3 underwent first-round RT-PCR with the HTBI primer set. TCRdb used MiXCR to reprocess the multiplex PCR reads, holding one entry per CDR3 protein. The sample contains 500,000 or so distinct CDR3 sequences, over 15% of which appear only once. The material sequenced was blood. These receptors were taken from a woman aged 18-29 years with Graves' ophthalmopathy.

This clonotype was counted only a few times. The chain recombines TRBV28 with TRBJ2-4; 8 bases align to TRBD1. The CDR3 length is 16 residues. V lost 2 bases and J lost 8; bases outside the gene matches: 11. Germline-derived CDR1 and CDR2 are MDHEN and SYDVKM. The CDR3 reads CASSLSGKVTGDIQYF. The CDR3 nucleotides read TGTGCCAGCAGTTTAAGTGGGAAGGTGACAGGGGACATTCAGTACTTC.

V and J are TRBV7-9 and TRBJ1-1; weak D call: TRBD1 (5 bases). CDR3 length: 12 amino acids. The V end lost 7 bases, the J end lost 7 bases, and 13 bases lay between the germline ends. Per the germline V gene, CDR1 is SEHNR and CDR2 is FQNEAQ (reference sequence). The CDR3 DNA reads TGTGCCAGCATCCTCGGGACTAATGAAGCTTTCTTT. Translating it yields CASILGTNEAFF.

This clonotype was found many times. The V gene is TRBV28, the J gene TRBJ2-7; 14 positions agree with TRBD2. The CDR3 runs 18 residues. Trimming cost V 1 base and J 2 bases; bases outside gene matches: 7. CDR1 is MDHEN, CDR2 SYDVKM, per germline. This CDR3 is CASSLYMGLAGVTYEQYF. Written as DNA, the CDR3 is TGTGCCAGCAGTTTATATATGGGACTAGCGGGAGTTACCTACGAGCAGTACTTC.

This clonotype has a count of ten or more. The CDR3 loop is CATRVSTEAFF. CDR3 DNA sequence: TGTGCCACCAGGGTATCCACTGAAGCTTTCTTT. The chain uses TRBV28 and TRBJ1-1; a weak D match, TRBD1 (5 bases). This CDR3 spans 11 amino acids. V shed 10 bases and J shed 4 bases, with 10 bases lying between them. Germline values: CDR1 MDHEN, CDR2 SYDVKM.

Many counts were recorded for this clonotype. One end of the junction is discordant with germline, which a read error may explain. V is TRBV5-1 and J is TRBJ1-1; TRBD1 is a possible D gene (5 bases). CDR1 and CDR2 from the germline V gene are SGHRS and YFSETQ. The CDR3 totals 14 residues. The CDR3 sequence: CASSLVPGNAEAFF. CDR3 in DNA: TGCGCCAGCAGCTTGGTACCAGGGAACGCTGAAGCTTTCTTT.

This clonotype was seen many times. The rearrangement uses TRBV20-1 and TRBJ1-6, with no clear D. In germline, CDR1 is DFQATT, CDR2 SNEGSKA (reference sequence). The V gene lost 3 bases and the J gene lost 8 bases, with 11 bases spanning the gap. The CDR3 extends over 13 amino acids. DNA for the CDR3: TGCAGTGCTAGTGGGGAAGTGGATTCACCCCTCCACTTT. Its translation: CSASGEVDSPLHF.

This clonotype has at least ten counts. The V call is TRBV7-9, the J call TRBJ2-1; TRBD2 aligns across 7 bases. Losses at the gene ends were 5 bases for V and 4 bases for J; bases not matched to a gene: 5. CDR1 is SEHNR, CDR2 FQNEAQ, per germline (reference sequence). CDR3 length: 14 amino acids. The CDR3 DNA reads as TGTGCCAGCAGCCGTGGGGGGGGGTACAATGAGCAGTTCTTC. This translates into CASSRGGGYNEQFF.